Shown below are 12 T cell receptor delta chains from a single sample sequenced in a study of Vδ1+ human thymocytes. Their antigens remain unidentified. Sequences come from RNA converted to cDNA by reverse transcription. The CDR3 regions were amplified by multiplex PCR from V-gene primers to a constant-region primer. TCRdb called clones anew from the multiplex PCR reads with CATT. The sample contains about 53,000 delta-chain clones, roughly 15% of which appear only once. Study conclusions and caveats: Thymic TRG and TRD repertoires appeared highly polyclonal, with Gaussian CDR3 length distributions.

Sequenced sample: Vdelta1+ gamma-delta thymocytes from the thymus. Stated subset: FACS-sorted CD3+ TCRalphabeta- TCRVdelta1+ TCRVdelta2- thymocytes. The receptor source for this set is a girl under three years old who had congenital heart surgery.

Only a few counts were recorded for this clone. The V and J genes are TRDV1 and TRDJ1; 11 bases align to TRDD3. With V trimmed by 5 bases and J by 9 bases, 29 bases remained unmatched. CDR1 and CDR2 from the germline V gene are TSWWSYY and QGS. The CDR3 totals 21 residues. The CDR3 is CALGSSIPTPSMGDTRAELIF. CDR3 in DNA: TGTGCTCTTGGGTCGTCCATTCCTACTCCGAGCATGGGGGATACGCGGGCCGAACTCATCTTT.

This clone was seen more than once but under ten times. With a much larger clone just one base away, this may be a read error. This rearrangement joins TRDV2 to TRDJ1; D is undetermined. The CDR3 totals 18 residues. The germline V gene encodes CDR1 GEAIGNYY and CDR2 EKD. DNA of the CDR3: TGTGCCTGTGACATGGTACTGATGCTCACCTGTGATGCCGATAACCTCATCTTT. Translated: CACDMVLMLTCDADNLIF.

This clone was observed a handful of times. The V call is TRDV1, the J call TRDJ1, with D possibly being TRDD3 (5 bases). Looked up from germline, CDR1 is TSWWSYY and CDR2 is QGS. V was pared by 8 bases and J by 0 bases, with 16 bases between. CDR3 size: 15 residues. The CDR3 coding sequence is TGTGCTCTTACACGGGGCTGGGTACACACCGATAAACTCATCTTT. This gives the protein CALTRGWVHTDKLIF.

This chain uses TRDV1 with TRDJ1; D may be TRDD1 (5 bases). Trimming shortened V by 2 bases and J by 7 bases, and 23 bases separated the two germline ends. The CDR3 is 17 amino acids. CDR1 is TSWWSYY, CDR2 QGS, per germline. CDR3 in DNA: TGTGCTCTTGGGGAATGCGGCCACGTTCCAGGAAATCGTAAACTCATCTTT. Protein sequence: CALGECGHVPGNRKLIF.

A few counts support this clone. The chain is built from TRDV1 and TRDJ1, with 10 positions matching TRDD3. CDR3 length: 17 residues. Germline values: CDR1 TSWWSYY, CDR2 QGS. V lost 4 bases and J lost 0; bases outside the gene matches: 8. As DNA, the CDR3 is TGTGCTCTTGGGGTACCGCGTACTGGGGGATACACCGATAAACTCATCTTT. Translating gives CALGVPRTGGYTDKLIF.

Turning to this clone: With a much larger clone just one base away, this may be a read error. Other DNA sequences in the sample encode the same CDR3. The genes are TRDV2 and TRDJ1; TRDD3 agrees at 10 bases. Losses at the gene ends were 6 bases for V and 6 bases for J; bases not matched to a gene: 18. Per the germline V gene, CDR1 is GEAIGNYY and CDR2 is EKD. The CDR3 length is 17 residues. CDR3 sequence: CACSTGRGIRGSYKLIF. The CDR3 DNA is TGTGCCTGTTCGACCGGACGGGGGATACGGGGGTCTTATAAACTCATCTTT.

As to this clone: Compared with germline, one end of the junction differs, possibly owing to a read error. The same CDR3 arises from other DNA sequences in this sample as well. V and J are TRDV1 and TRDJ1; TRDD3 agrees at 12 bases. The CDR3 has 19 amino acids. CDR1 and CDR2 (germline): TSWWSYY, QGS. CDR3 DNA sequence: TGTGCTCTGGGGGAGCCGCCTACGGTCCTGGGGGATACGGGGTTCGGACTCATCTTT. This codes for CALGEPPTVLGDTGFGLIF.

The rearrangement joins TRDV1 to TRDJ1, with 12 bases aligning to TRDD3. The germline gives CDR1 TSWWSYY, CDR2 QGS. V gave up 1 base and J gave up 0 bases; unmatched junction bases: 9. The CDR3 loop spans 19 amino acids. This chain's CDR3 is CALGEPFLTGGYYTDKLIF. The CDR3 DNA reads TGTGCTCTTGGGGAACCCTTCCTTACTGGGGGATACTACACCGATAAACTCATCTTT.

This clone was counted a few times. The chain uses TRDV1 and TRDJ1; TRDD3 is a possible D gene (5 bases). Germline V gives CDR1 TSWWSYY, CDR2 QGS. CDR3 length equals 18 residues. V was cut by 0 bases and J by 10 bases, with 27 bases left in between. The CDR3 DNA follows: TGTGCTCTTGGGGAACTAGTCCCGTGGACCCCGGGCGATACAGGACTCATCTTT. The encoded protein is CALGELVPWTPGDTGLIF.

The chain couples TRDV2 to TRDJ1, with 9 bases fitting TRDD3. The CDR3 totals 17 residues. From germline, CDR1 is GEAIGNYY and CDR2 EKD. V lost 0 bases and J lost 14; bases outside the gene matches: 21. The CDR3 reads CACDTPFYVLGDQNWIF. CDR3 DNA sequence: TGTGCCTGTGACACCCCTTTTTATGTACTGGGGGACCAAAACTGGATCTTT.

This clone was observed a few times. The V call is TRDV1, the J call TRDJ1; 9 positions agree with TRDD3. Trimming took 3 bases from V and 0 from J; bases not matched to a gene: 17. The CDR3 covers 20 residues. CDR1 is TSWWSYY, CDR2 QGS, per germline. CDR3 nucleotides: TGTGCTCTTGGGGACCCATTCCTACCAGACTGGGGGACGTACACCGATAAACTCATCTTT. Protein product: CALGDPFLPDWGTYTDKLIF.

V is TRDV1 and J is TRDJ1; D assignment may be TRDD2 or TRDD3 (8 bases each). Trimming cost V 3 bases and J 0 bases, with 29 bases left between them. This CDR3 spans 21 amino acids. Germline V CDR1 and CDR2: TSWWSYY, QGS. CDR3 loop: CALGESSYPRTGGLYTDKLIF. CDR3 sequence (DNA): TGTGCTCTTGGGGAGTCTTCCTACCCACGTACTGGGGGCTTGTACACCGATAAACTCATCTTT.